This entry lists 7 T cell receptor beta chains sequenced from one sample in a study of liver allograft versus peripheral blood T cells. Study summary: The authors compared T cell receptor repertoires in transplanted livers with recipients' peripheral blood repertoires.

TCRdb redid the calling of the reads with MiXCR, one entry per CDR3 protein. The repertoire has 9,000 or so distinct CDR3 sequences, 26% of them found once; the top ten carry about 8.5%. These receptors were taken from a human patient who had a liver transplant. The T cells may come from the graft donor.

This clonotype was found once. The CDR3 region has the DNA TGTGCCATCCGGCTCGGGGGCGGGGCGGATGAGCAGTTCTTC. This encodes CAIRLGGGADEQFF. The V call is TRBV10-3, the J call TRBJ2-1; D may be TRBD1 or TRBD2 (6 bases each). The CDR3 totals 14 residues. V was shortened by 8 bases and J by 8 bases, with 19 bases between the two germline ends. Germline V gives CDR1 ENHRY, CDR2 SYGVKD.

The V call is TRBV27, the J call TRBJ2-1, with a possible D match to TRBD1 (6 bases). The germline CDR1 and CDR2 sequences are MNHEY and SMNVEV (reference sequence). With 4 bases removed from V and 1 base from J, the gap between germline ends came to 14 bases. The CDR3 is 16 residues long. The CDR3 nucleotides read TGTGCCAGCAGTTCAATCACCGGGACATCCTACAATGAGCAGTTCTTC. Protein product: CASSSITGTSYNEQFF.

The chain has TRBV6-5 and TRBJ1-1, with D unclear. The CDR3 is made up of 12 amino acids. The germline CDR1 and CDR2 sequences are MNHEY and SVGAGI. V was pared by 6 bases and J by 1 base, with 6 bases between. As DNA, the CDR3 is TGTGCCAGCAGGGGTGGGAACACTGAAGCTTTCTTT. Translating gives CASRGGNTEAFF.

By its share, this clonotype is medium-sized. The V and J genes are TRBV6-5 and TRBJ2-1, with 11 bases matching TRBD2. CDR3 size: 15 residues. Looked up from germline, CDR1 is MNHEY and CDR2 is SVGAGI. After removal of 5 bases from V and 4 bases from J, the junction contained 4 bases not matched to a gene. The CDR3 sequence: CASSGTSGGYNEQFF. Written as DNA, the CDR3 is TGTGCCAGCAGTGGAACTAGCGGGGGTTACAATGAGCAGTTCTTC.

Within the sample, this clonotype is medium-sized. V is TRBV18 and J is TRBJ1-2, with 9 bases matching TRBD1. Trimming removed 5 bases from V and 5 bases from J; junction bases left unmatched: 6. The CDR3 sequence is 14 residues long. Germline V gives CDR1 KGHSH, CDR2 LQKENI. The CDR3 DNA reads TGTGCCAGCTCAACCGGGACAGGGAGTTATGGCTACACCTTC. Translation gives CASSTGTGSYGYTF.

The chain joins TRBV6-1 to TRBJ2-1; no clear D gene. Looked up from germline, CDR1 is MNHNS and CDR2 is SASEGT. The CDR3 covers 13 residues. Trimming stripped 9 bases from V and 13 bases from J, with 22 bases between. DNA for the CDR3: TGTGCCAGTGGAGCCACAACTACCTTAAACCAGTTCTTC. It translates to CASGATTTLNQFF.

The V call is TRBV3-1, the J call TRBJ1-5; no firm D call. CDR3 size: 12 residues. Germline V CDR1 and CDR2: LGHDT, YNNKEL (reference sequence). With 3 bases removed from V and 6 bases from J, the gap between germline ends came to 6 bases. This CDR3 is CASSQLGQPQHF. The CDR3 region has the DNA TGTGCCAGCAGCCAGTTGGGTCAGCCCCAGCATTTT.